The 15 T cell receptor beta chains below were found in one sample sequenced in a study of blood T cells in healthy people across ages. PCR was performed a second time for 7 to 11 cycles using a sample-barcoded 5' primer and a J-beta primer mix. One entry per CDR3 protein results from TCRdb running MiXCR on the 5' RACE reads. Among 1.5 million to 2 million distinct CDR3 sequences listed, less than 50% were seen once. Source material: blood. All receptors come from a woman between 35 and 50 years old in good health.

The V gene is TRBV29-1, the J gene TRBJ2-5; D could derive from TRBD1 or TRBD2 (6 bases each). Trimming took off 6 bases at V and 5 bases at J, with 16 bases between the two ends. CDR3 length equals 13 residues. Germline-derived CDR1 and CDR2 are SQVTM and ANQGSEA. In DNA form, the CDR3 reads TGCAGCGTCGATGAAACAGGGAGGGAGACCCAGTACTTC. Amino acid sequence: CSVDETGRETQYF. Together with reference TRBV29-1 and TRBJ2-5, the CDR3 gives the full variable domain: SAVISQKPSRDICQRGTSLTIQCQVDSQVTMMFWYRQQPGQSLTLIATANQGSEATYESGFVIDKFPISRPNLTFSTLTVSNMSPEDSSIYLCSVDETGRETQYFGPGTRLLVL.

This chain connects TRBV12-3 or TRBV12-4 to TRBJ2-5; maybe TRBD2 (6 bases). The CDR3 contains 14 residues. With 6 bases removed from V and 11 bases from J, the gap between germline ends came to 22 bases. The CDR3 reads CASRLMAGTQEQYF. For the CDR3, the DNA is TGTGCCAGCAGACTAATGGCCGGGACTCAGGAGCAGTACTTC.

This clonotype was seen a handful of times. The chain is built from TRBV6-2 or TRBV6-3 and TRBJ1-2; TRBD1 matches at 8 bases. CDR3 length: 11 amino acids. The germline gives CDR1 MNHEY, CDR2 SVGEGT. Losses at the gene ends were 11 bases for V and 7 bases for J; bases not matched to a gene: 6. In DNA, the CDR3 is TGTGCCGGAGGACAGGGCGGTGGCTACACCTTC. Its protein is CAGGQGGGYTF.

J is TRBJ1-4 and V is TRBV9, with 7 bases identical to TRBD1. The CDR3 consists of 15 residues. CDR1 and CDR2 (germline): SGDLS, YYNGEE. V lost 3 bases and J lost 5; bases outside the gene matches: 7. CDR3 residues: CASSAPGQRNEKLFF. The DNA of the CDR3 is TGTGCCAGCAGCGCTCCGGGACAGAGAAATGAAAAACTGTTTTTT.

V is TRBV6-6 and J is TRBJ2-2; unclear D gene. Deletions cut 8 bases from V and 4 bases from J, with 14 bases between. The CDR3 is 14 residues long. In germline, CDR1 is MNHNY, CDR2 SVGAGI (reference sequence). The CDR3 bases are TGTGCCAGCCTTCTCGCCTGGAGCACCGGGGAGCTGTTTTTT. Translated, it gives CASLLAWSTGELFF.

This clonotype was detected only a few times. This chain uses TRBV5-5 with TRBJ2-3; TRBD1 is a possible D gene (5 bases). Deletions cut 6 bases from V and 2 bases from J, with 19 bases between. Germline V lookup: CDR1 SGHKS, CDR2 YYEKEE (reference sequence). The CDR3 has 16 amino acids. The CDR3 bases are TGTGCCAGCATCCCAATAAGGGGCCTAAACACAGATACGCAGTATTTT. Encoded protein: CASIPIRGLNTDTQYF.

This clonotype turned up a few times. The rearrangement links TRBV18 to TRBJ2-7, with D perhaps matching TRBD1 or TRBD2 (5 bases each). Germline V gene lookup returns CDR1 KGHSH and CDR2 LQKENI. The CDR3 totals 13 residues. Trimming took 8 bases from V and 0 from J, leaving 11 bases between them. CDR3 sequence (DNA): TGTGCCAGCCGGACAACTAGCTCCTACGAGCAGTACTTC. It codes for CASRTTSSYEQYF.

This clonotype showed up just a few times. V gene TRBV12-3 or TRBV12-4 combines with J gene TRBJ2-1; no reliable D call. The CDR3 length is 12 residues. V dropped 7 bases and J dropped 13 bases, with 17 bases sitting between them. This chain's CDR3 is CASISLLGRQFF. Here the CDR3 DNA reads TGTGCCAGCATCTCCCTCTTGGGCCGACAGTTCTTC.

This chain uses TRBV15 with TRBJ2-4; D is possibly TRBD1 or TRBD2 (6 bases each). With the DNA end fitting TRBJ2-7 better, the J assignment may be wrong. CDR3 size: 16 residues. Germline-derived CDR1 and CDR2 are LNHNV and YYDKDF (reference sequence). The CDR3 nucleotides are TGTGCCACCAGCCCCGGGCATGGAGGGGGATCCTACGAGCAGTACTTC. Translated, it gives CATSPGHGGGSYEQYF.

The chain uses TRBV6-5 and TRBJ2-5; 12 bases map to TRBD2. This CDR3 comprises 17 residues. V lost 0 bases, J lost 4 bases, and 6 bases stayed unmatched. Looked up from germline, CDR1 is MNHEY and CDR2 is SVGAGI. The CDR3 DNA is TGTGCCAGCAGTTACTCGAAGCTAGCGGGGGGGACAGAGACCCAGTACTTC. This sequence encodes CASSYSKLAGGTETQYF.

The chain recombines TRBV6-1 with TRBJ2-7; TRBD2 might be the D (6 bases). This CDR3 is 13 amino acids long. Germline V gene lookup returns CDR1 MNHNS and CDR2 SASEGT. The ends were cut back, 3 bases at V and 6 bases at J, with 12 bases in the middle. As DNA, the CDR3 is TGTGCCAGCAGTGACGGAGGGTTGGTCGAGCAGTACTTC. It yields the protein CASSDGGLVEQYF.

This chain uses TRBV7-2 with TRBJ2-5; 8 bases match TRBD2. V lost 1 base and J lost 2; bases outside the gene matches: 9. Germline V gene data show CDR1 as SGHTA and CDR2 as FQGNSA. CDR3 size: 17 residues. The CDR3 DNA sequence: TGTGCCAGCAGCTTAGATCTGGTAGCGGGGATGCAAGAGACCCAGTACTTC. Protein product: CASSLDLVAGMQETQYF.

The rearrangement uses TRBV12-3 or TRBV12-4 and TRBJ1-6, with D possibly matching TRBD1 (6 bases). This CDR3 contains 18 residues. Deletions cut 5 bases from V and 0 bases from J, with 17 bases between. The CDR3 DNA reads as TGTGCCAGCAGTCCTTGGGGGCAGGGGAGCTCCTATAATTCACCCCTCCACTTT. Encoded protein: CASSPWGQGSSYNSPLHF.

This chain links TRBV27 with TRBJ1-4; no reliable D call. From germline, CDR1 is MNHEY and CDR2 SMNVEV (reference sequence). CDR3 length: 13 amino acids. V shed 2 bases and J shed 5 bases, with 6 bases lying between them. CDR3 in amino acids: CASSLERNEKLFF. CDR3 nucleotides: TGTGCCAGCAGTTTAGAGAGAAATGAAAAACTGTTTTTT.

V and J are TRBV2 and TRBJ1-1; 8 positions agree with TRBD1. Losses at the gene ends were 4 bases for V and 10 bases for J; bases not matched to a gene: 11. Germline V gene sequence: CDR1 SNHLY, CDR2 FYNNEI. The CDR3 is made up of 14 amino acids. DNA for the CDR3: TGTGCCAGCAGTGTTGGCAGGGGGCTGATTGGAGCTTTCTTT. Protein sequence: CASSVGRGLIGAFF.